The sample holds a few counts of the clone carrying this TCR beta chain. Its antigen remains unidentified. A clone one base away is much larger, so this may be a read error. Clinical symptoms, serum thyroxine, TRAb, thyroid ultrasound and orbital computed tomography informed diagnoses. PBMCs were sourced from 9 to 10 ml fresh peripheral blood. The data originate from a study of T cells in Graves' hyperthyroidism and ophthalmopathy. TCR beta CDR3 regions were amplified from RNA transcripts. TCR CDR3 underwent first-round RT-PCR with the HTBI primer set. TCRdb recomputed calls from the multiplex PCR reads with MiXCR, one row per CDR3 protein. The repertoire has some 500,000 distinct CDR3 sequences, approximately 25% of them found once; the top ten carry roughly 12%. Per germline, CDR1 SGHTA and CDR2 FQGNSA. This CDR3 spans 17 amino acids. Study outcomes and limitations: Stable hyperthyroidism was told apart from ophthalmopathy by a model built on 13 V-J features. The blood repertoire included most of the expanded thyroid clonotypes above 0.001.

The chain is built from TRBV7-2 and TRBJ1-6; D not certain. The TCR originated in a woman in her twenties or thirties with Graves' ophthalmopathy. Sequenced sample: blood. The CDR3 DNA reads TGTGCCAGCAGCTTAAGCGGGCCTAGCTCCCATAATTCACCCCTCCACTTT. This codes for CASSLSGPSSHNSPLHF.